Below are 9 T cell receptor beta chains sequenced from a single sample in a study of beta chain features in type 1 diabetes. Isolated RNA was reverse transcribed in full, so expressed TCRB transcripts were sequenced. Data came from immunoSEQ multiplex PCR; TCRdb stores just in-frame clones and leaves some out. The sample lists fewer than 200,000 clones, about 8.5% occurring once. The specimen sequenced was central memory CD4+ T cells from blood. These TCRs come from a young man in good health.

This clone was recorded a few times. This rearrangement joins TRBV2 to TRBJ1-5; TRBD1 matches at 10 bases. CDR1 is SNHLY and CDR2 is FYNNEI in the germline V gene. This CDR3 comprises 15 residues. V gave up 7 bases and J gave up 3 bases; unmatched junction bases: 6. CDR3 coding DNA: TGTGCCAGCACCCCGGGACAGGGGCACAATCAGCCCCAGCATTTT. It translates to CASTPGQGHNQPQHF.

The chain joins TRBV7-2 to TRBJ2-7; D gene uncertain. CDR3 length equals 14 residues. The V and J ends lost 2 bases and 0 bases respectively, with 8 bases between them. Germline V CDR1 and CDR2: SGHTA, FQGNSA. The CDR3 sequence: CASSLSLSSYEQYF. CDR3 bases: TGTGCCAGCAGCTTAAGTCTCAGCTCCTACGAGCAGTACTTC.

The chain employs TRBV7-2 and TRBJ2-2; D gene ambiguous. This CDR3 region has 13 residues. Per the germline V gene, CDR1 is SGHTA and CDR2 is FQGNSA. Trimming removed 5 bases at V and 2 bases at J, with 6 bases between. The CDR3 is CASSPDNTGELFF. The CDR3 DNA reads TGTGCCAGCAGCCCAGATAACACCGGGGAGCTGTTTTTT.

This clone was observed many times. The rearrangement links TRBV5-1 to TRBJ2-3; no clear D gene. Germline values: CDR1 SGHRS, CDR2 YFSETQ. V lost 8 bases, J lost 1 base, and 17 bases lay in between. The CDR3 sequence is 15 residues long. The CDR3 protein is CARSQLDIRTDTQYF. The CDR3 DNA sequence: TGCGCCAGAAGCCAACTCGACATTCGCACAGATACGCAGTATTTT.

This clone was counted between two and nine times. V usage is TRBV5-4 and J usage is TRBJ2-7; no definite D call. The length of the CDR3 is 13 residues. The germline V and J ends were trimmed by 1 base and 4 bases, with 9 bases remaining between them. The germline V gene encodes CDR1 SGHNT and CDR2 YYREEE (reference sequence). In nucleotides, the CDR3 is TGTGCCAGCAGCTTGAGTCCCAGATACGAGCAGTACTTC. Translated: CASSLSPRYEQYF.

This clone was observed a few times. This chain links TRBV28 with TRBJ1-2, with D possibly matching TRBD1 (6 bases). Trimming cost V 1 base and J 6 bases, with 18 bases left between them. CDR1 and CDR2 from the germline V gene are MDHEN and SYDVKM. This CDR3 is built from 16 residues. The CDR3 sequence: CASSLSMRGLADGYTF. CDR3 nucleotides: TGTGCCAGCAGTTTATCAATGCGGGGGCTGGCAGATGGCTACACCTTC.

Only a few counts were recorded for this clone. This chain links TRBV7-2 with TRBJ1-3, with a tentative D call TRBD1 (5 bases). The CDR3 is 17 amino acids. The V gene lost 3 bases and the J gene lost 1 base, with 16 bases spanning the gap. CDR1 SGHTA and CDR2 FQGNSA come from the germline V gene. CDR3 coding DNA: TGTGCCAGCAGCTTCGGTCTGCTCGGACAATCTGGAAACACCATATATTTT. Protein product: CASSFGLLGQSGNTIYF.

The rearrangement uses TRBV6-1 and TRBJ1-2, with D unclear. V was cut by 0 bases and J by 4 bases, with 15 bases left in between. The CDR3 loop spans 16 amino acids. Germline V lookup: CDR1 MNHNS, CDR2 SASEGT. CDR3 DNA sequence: TGTGCCAGCAGTGAAGCGACCACAGTTCCGTCCTATGGCTACACCTTC. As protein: CASSEATTVPSYGYTF.

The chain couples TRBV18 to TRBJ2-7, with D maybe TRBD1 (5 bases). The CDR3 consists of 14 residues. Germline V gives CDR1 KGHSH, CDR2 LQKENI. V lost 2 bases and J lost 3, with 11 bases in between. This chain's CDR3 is CASSPTTENYEQYF. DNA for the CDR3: TGTGCCAGCTCACCAACGACAGAAAACTACGAGCAGTACTTC.